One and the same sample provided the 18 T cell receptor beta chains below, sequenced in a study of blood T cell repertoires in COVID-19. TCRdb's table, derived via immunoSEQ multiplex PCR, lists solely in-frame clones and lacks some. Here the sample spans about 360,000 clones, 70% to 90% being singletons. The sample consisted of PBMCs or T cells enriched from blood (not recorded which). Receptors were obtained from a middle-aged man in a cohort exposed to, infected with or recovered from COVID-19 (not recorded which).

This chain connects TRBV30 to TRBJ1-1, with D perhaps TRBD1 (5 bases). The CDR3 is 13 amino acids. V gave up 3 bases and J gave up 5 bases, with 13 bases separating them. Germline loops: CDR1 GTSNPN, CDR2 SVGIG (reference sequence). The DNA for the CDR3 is TGTGCCTGGAGCGCCTCAGGGTTTACTGAAGCTTTCTTT. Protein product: CAWSASGFTEAFF.

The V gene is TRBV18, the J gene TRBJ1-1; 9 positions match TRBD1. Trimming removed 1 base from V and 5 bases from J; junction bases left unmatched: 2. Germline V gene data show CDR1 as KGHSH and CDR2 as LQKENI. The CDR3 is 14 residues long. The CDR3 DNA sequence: TGTGCCAGCTCACCACTGACAGGGGGGACTGAAGCTTTCTTT. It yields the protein CASSPLTGGTEAFF.

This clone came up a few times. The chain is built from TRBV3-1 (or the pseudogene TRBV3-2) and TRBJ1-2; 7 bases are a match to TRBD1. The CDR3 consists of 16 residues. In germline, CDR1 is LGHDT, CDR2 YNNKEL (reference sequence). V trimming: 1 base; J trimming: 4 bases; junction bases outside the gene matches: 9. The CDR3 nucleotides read TGTGCCAGCAGCCAAGCCGGACGTACAGGGGCCTATGGCTACACCTTC. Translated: CASSQAGRTGAYGYTF.

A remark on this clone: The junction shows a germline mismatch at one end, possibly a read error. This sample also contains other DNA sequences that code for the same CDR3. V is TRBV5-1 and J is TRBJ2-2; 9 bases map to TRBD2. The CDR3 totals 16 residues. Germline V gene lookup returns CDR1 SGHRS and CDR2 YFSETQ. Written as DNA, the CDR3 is TGCGCCAGTAGCTTAGAGACTAGCGGGAACACCGGGGAGCTGTTTTTT. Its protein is CASSLETSGNTGELFF.

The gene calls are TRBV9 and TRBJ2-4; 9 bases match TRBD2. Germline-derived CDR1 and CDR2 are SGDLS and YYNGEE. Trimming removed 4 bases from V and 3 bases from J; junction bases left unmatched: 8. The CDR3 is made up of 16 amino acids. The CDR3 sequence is CASSRGRGLDKNIQYF. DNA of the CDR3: TGTGCCAGCAGCCGCGGGAGGGGTCTGGACAAAAACATTCAGTACTTC.

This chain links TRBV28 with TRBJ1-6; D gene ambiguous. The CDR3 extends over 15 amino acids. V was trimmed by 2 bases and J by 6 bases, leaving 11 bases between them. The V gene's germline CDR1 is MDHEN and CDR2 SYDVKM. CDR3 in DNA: TGTGCCAGCAGTTTAACGGGTGGAGGTAATTCACCCCTCCACTTT. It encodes CASSLTGGGNSPLHF.

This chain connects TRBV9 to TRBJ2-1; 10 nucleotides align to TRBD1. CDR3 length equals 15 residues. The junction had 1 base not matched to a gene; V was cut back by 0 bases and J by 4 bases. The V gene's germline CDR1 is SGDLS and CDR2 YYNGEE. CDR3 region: CASSVGDRGYNEQFF. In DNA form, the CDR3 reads TGTGCCAGCAGCGTAGGGGACAGGGGATACAATGAGCAGTTCTTC.

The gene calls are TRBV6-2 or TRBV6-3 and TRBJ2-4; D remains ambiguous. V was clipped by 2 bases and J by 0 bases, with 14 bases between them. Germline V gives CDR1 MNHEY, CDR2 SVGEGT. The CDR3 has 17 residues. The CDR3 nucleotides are TGTGCCAGCAGTTACCGGAGAGTGATCCAAGCCAAAAACATTCAGTACTTC. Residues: CASSYRRVIQAKNIQYF.

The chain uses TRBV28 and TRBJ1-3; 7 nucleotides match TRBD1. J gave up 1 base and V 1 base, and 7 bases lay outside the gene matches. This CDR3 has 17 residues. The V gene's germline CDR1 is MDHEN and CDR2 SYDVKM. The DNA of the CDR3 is TGTGCCAGCAGTTTATTCCCTACAGGGGAGTCTGGAAACACCATATATTTT. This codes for CASSLFPTGESGNTIYF.

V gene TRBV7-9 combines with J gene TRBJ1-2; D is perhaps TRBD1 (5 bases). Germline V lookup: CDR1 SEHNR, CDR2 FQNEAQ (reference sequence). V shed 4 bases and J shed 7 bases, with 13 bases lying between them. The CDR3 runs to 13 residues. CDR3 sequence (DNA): TGTGCCAGCAGCTCGCAGGGAAACGGTGGCTACACCTTC. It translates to CASSSQGNGGYTF. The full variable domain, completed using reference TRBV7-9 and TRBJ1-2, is DTGVSQNPRHKITKRGQNVTFRCDPISEHNRLYWYRQTLGQGPEFLTYFQNEAQLEKSRLLSDRFSAERPKGSFSTLEIQRTEQGDSAMYLCASSSQGNGGYTFGSGTRLTVV.

The CDR3 coding sequence is TGTGCCAGTAGTCCCCGGGACAGGGGGCCGGGCGAGCAGTACTTC. Amino acids: CASSPRDRGPGEQYF. The chain is built from TRBV19 and TRBJ2-7; the match to TRBD1 covers 12 bases. Germline CDR1 LNHDA, CDR2 SQIVND (reference sequence). This CDR3 is built from 15 residues. V gave up 5 bases and J gave up 6 bases; unmatched junction bases: 8.

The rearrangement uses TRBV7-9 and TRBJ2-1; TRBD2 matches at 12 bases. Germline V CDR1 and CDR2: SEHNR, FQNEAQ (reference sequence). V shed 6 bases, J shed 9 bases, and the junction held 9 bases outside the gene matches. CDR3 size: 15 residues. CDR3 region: CASSQTSGRSIEQFF. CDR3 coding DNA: TGTGCCAGCAGTCAGACTAGCGGGAGATCCATTGAGCAGTTCTTC.

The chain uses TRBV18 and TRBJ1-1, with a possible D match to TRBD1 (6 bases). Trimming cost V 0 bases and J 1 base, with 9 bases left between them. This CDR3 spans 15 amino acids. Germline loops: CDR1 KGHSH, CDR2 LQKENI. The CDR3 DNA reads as TGTGCCAGCTCACCACCTAAGGGACAGAACACTGAAGCTTTCTTT. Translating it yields CASSPPKGQNTEAFF. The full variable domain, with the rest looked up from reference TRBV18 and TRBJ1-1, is NAGVMQNPRHLVRRRGQEARLRCSPMKGHSHVYWYRQLPEEGLKFMVYLQKENIIDESGMPKERFSAEFPKEGPSILRIQQVVRGDSAAYFCASSPPKGQNTEAFFGQGTRLTVV.

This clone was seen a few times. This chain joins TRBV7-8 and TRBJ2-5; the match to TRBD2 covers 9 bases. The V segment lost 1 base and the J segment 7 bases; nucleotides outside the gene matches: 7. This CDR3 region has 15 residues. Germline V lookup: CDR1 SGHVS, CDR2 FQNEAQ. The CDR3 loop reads CASSLDLREGGTQYF. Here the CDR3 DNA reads TGTGCCAGCAGCTTAGATTTGCGGGAGGGGGGGACCCAGTACTTC.

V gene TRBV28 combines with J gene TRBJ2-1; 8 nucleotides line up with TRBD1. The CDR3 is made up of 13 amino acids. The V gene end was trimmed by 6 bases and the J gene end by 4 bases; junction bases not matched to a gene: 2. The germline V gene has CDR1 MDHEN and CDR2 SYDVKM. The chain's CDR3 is CASRGTGYNEQFF. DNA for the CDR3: TGTGCCAGCAGGGGGACAGGATACAATGAGCAGTTCTTC.

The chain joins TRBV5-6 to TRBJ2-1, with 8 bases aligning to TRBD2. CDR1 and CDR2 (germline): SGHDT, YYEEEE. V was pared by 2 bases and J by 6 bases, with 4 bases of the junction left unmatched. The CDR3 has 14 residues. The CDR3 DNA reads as TGTGCCAGCAGCTTCGGGAGGGTAAGCAATGAGCAGTTCTTC. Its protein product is CASSFGRVSNEQFF.

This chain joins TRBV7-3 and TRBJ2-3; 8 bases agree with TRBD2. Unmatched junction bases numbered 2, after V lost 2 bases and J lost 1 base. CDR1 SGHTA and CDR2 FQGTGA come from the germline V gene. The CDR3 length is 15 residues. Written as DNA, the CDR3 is TGTGCCAGCAGCTTAGGTAGCGGGGGCACAGATACGCAGTATTTT. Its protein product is CASSLGSGGTDTQYF.

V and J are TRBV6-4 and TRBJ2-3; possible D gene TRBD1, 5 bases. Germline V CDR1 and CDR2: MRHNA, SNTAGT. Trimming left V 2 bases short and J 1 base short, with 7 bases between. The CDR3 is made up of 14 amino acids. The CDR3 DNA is TGTGCCAGCAGTGACGACAGCCGCACAGATACGCAGTATTTT. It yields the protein CASSDDSRTDTQYF.